Below are 18 T cell receptor beta chains sequenced from a single sample in a study of blood T cell repertoires in COVID-19. Data came from immunoSEQ multiplex PCR; TCRdb stores just in-frame clones and leaves some out. The sample yields about 320,000 clones, roughly 85% seen once. Sequences were obtained from peripheral blood. The receptors shown here come from a human donor in a cohort sampled during active COVID-19.

This chain uses TRBV6-5 with TRBJ1-1; 7 bases agree with TRBD1. Germline V gives CDR1 MNHEY, CDR2 SVGAGI. V lost 7 bases to trimming and J lost 1 base; unmatched junction nucleotides: 9. The CDR3 contains 15 residues. CDR3 in amino acids: CASTKRTGGNTEAFF. CDR3 nucleotide sequence: TGTGCCAGCACCAAACGGACAGGAGGGAACACTGAAGCTTTCTTT.

The rearrangement uses TRBV12-3 or TRBV12-4 and TRBJ1-2; D remains unclear. Trimming removed 11 bases from V and 8 bases from J, with 15 bases in between. The CDR3 has 11 amino acids. The CDR3 sequence: CAARRASGYTF. For the CDR3, the DNA is TGTGCCGCGAGGCGGGCCTCGGGCTACACCTTC.

The chain combines TRBV24-1 with TRBJ2-3; D unresolved. V was trimmed by 5 bases and J by 4 bases, leaving 9 bases between them. The CDR3 spans 13 residues. The germline CDR1 and CDR2 sequences are KGHDR and SFDVKD. The CDR3 DNA follows: TGTGCCACCAGTGCGAGTCTGTCAGATACGCAGTATTTT. This gives the protein CATSASLSDTQYF.

A remark on this clone: Other DNA sequences in this sample translate to the same CDR3. This chain joins TRBV18 and TRBJ1-1; 7 nucleotides agree with TRBD1. The CDR3 extends over 14 amino acids. The trim removed 3 bases at V and 0 bases at J, leaving 1 base unmatched. The V gene's germline CDR1 is KGHSH and CDR2 LQKENI. The CDR3 sequence is CASSPDRVNTEAFF. DNA of the CDR3: TGTGCCAGCTCACCCGACAGGGTGAACACTGAAGCTTTCTTT.

With respect to this clone: Other DNA sequences in this specimen translate into the identical CDR3. V usage is TRBV18 and J usage is TRBJ1-1, with TRBD1 as a possible D gene (6 bases). V was pared by 6 bases and J by 0 bases, with 11 bases between. Per germline, CDR1 KGHSH and CDR2 LQKENI. The CDR3 loop spans 14 amino acids. The CDR3 DNA reads TGTGCCAGCTCCCCTACAGGGATGAACACTGAAGCTTTCTTT. It translates to CASSPTGMNTEAFF.

The chain has TRBV7-2 and TRBJ2-3, with TRBD2 matching 9 bases. CDR3 size: 19 residues. The V gene end was trimmed by 1 base and the J gene end by 4 bases; junction bases not matched to a gene: 15. Germline CDR1 SGHTA, CDR2 FQGNSA. The CDR3 loop reads CASSLEDPWRGGLSDTQYF. In DNA, the CDR3 is TGTGCCAGCAGCTTAGAAGACCCCTGGCGGGGGGGCCTTTCAGATACGCAGTATTTT.

The chain uses TRBV3-1 (or the pseudogene TRBV3-2) and TRBJ2-2; a weak D match, TRBD2 (6 bases). The CDR3 has 15 amino acids. Germline V gene data show CDR1 as LGHDT and CDR2 as YNNKEL (reference sequence). V was trimmed by 1 base and J by 2 bases, leaving 8 bases between them. The CDR3 is CASSQVRGNTGELFF. CDR3 in DNA: TGTGCCAGCAGCCAAGTGCGGGGTAACACCGGGGAGCTGTTTTTT.

This chain connects TRBV6-5 to TRBJ1-3; no clear D. The V end lost 8 bases, the J end lost 5 bases, and 7 bases lay between the germline ends. This CDR3 comprises 11 residues. Germline V gives CDR1 MNHEY, CDR2 SVGAGI. The CDR3, as DNA: TGTGCCAGCTGGAGCCGAAACACCATATATTTT. It yields the protein CASWSRNTIYF.

V is TRBV10-3 and J is TRBJ1-1; 8 positions agree with TRBD1. CDR1 is ENHRY, CDR2 SYGVKD, per germline. The V gene end was trimmed by 6 bases and the J gene end by 1 base; junction bases not matched to a gene: 4. The CDR3 is made up of 14 amino acids. CDR3 sequence: CAIRSGTGNTEAFF. The CDR3 DNA is TGTGCCATCAGAAGTGGGACAGGGAACACTGAAGCTTTCTTT.

The chain has TRBV12-3 or TRBV12-4 and TRBJ1-2; no definite D call. Trimming cost V 4 bases and J 4 bases, with 10 bases left between them. This CDR3 contains 13 residues. The CDR3 nucleotides are TGTGCCAGCAGTTCGGTCCCCCCCTATGGCTACACCTTC. Its protein is CASSSVPPYGYTF.

Here the CDR3 reads CAISDGQGVSGQPQHF. CDR3 bases: TGTGCCATCAGCGACGGACAGGGAGTTTCAGGTCAGCCCCAGCATTTT. The chain couples TRBV10-3 to TRBJ1-5, with 8 bases matching TRBD1. CDR1 and CDR2 from the germline V gene are ENHRY and SYGVKD. The CDR3 sequence is 16 residues long. The V segment lost 6 bases and the J segment 6 bases; nucleotides outside the gene matches: 13.

The gene calls are TRBV15 and TRBJ1-1; TRBD1 might be the D (6 bases). The CDR3 has 15 residues. CDR1 LNHNV and CDR2 YYDKDF come from the germline V gene (reference sequence). V dropped 0 bases and J dropped 4 bases, with 12 bases sitting between them. CDR3 amino acids: CATSRDVQGGTEAFF. CDR3 nucleotides: TGTGCCACCAGCAGAGATGTACAGGGCGGCACTGAAGCTTTCTTT.

This chain joins TRBV4-1 and TRBJ2-3; tentative D call: TRBD1 (5 bases). CDR3 length: 16 amino acids. Germline CDR1 reads MGHRA; CDR2 reads YSYEKL. Trimming stripped 1 base from V and 3 bases from J, with 14 bases between. CDR3 nucleotides: TGCGCCAGCAGCCAAGCACAGGCGACGGTGACAGATACGCAGTATTTT. Translation: CASSQAQATVTDTQYF.

This clone was detected a few times. V is TRBV5-6 and J is TRBJ2-7; D might be TRBD2 (5 bases). The CDR3 totals 13 residues. The germline gives CDR1 SGHDT, CDR2 YYEEEE. V was cut by 2 bases and J by 6 bases, with 12 bases left in between. The CDR3 bases are TGTGCCAGCAGCTTACGGGGTTTTGGCGAGCAGTACTTC. Amino acids: CASSLRGFGEQYF.

The chain couples TRBV7-3 to TRBJ1-3; 11 bases fit TRBD1. Germline values: CDR1 SGHTA, CDR2 FQGTGA. The CDR3 runs 15 residues. With V trimmed by 6 bases and J by 8 bases, 9 bases remained unmatched. CDR3 DNA: TGTGCCAGCAGATTACCGGGACAGGGGGTAGACACCATATATTTT. As protein: CASRLPGQGVDTIYF.

This clone was counted a single time. The V call is TRBV6-5, the J call TRBJ1-2, with D tentatively TRBD1 (5 bases). Germline V gives CDR1 MNHEY, CDR2 SVGAGI. The CDR3 consists of 10 residues. V dropped 10 bases and J dropped 8 bases, with 11 bases sitting between them. The CDR3 is CATRQKGYTF. In DNA, the CDR3 is TGTGCCACCAGACAGAAGGGCTACACCTTC.

J is TRBJ2-7 and V is TRBV5-1, with 11 bases fitting TRBD2. The germline V gene encodes CDR1 SGHRS and CDR2 YFSETQ. This CDR3 contains 15 residues. V trimming: 0 bases; J trimming: 4 bases; junction bases outside the gene matches: 3. The CDR3 DNA reads as TGCGCCAGCAGCTTGGCTACTAGCGGGGGATACGAGCAGTACTTC. It yields the protein CASSLATSGGYEQYF.

The V call is TRBV5-4, the J call TRBJ2-3, with 11 bases matching TRBD2. Germline V gene sequence: CDR1 SGHNT, CDR2 YYREEE (reference sequence). This CDR3 is built from 20 residues. The trim removed 10 bases at V and 1 base at J, leaving 23 bases unmatched. The CDR3 region is CARNKDRSTSGVVRTDTQYF. The CDR3 DNA reads TGTGCCCGCAATAAGGATAGGTCGACTAGCGGGGTCGTTCGCACAGATACGCAGTATTTT.